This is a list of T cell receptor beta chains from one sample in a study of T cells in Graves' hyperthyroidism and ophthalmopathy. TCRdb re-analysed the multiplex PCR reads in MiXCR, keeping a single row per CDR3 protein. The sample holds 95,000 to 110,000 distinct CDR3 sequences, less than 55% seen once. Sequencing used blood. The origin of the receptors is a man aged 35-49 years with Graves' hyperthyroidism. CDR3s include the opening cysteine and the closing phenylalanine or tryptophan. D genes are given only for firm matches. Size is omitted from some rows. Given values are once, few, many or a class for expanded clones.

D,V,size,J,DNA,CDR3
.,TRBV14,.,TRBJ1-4,TGTGCCAGCTCACCAGGGATTAATGAAAAACTGTTTTTT,CASSPGINEKLFF
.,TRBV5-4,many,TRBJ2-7,TGTGCCAGCAGCTTTGGGGAATTCTACGAGCAGTACTTC,CASSFGEFYEQYF
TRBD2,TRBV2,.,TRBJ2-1,TGTGCCAGCTCACGCGGACTAGCGGGAGCCAATGAGCAGTTCTTC,CASSRGLAGANEQFF
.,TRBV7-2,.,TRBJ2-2,TGTGCCAGCAGCTTAAGGCCAGATACTACCGGGGAGCTGTTTTTT,CASSLRPDTTGELFF
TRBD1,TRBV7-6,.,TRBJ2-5,TGTGCCAGCAGTAACCGGGACAGGGCTGAGACCCAGTACTTC,CASSNRDRAETQYF
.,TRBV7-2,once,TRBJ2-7,TGTGCCAGGACCCCCTACGAGCAGTACTTC,CARTPYEQYF
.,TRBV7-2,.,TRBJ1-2,TGTGCCAGCAGGCTGACAGCGGTCTATTGCCACACCTTC,CASRLTAVYCHTF
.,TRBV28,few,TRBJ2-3,TGTGCCAGCAGCCGGGGTGTCACAGATACGCAGTATTTT,CASSRGVTDTQYF
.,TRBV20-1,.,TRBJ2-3,TGCAGTGCTAGGGGGGGACGGACCGAGTATTTT,CSARGGRTEYF
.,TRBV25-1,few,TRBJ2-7,TGTGCCTGGACCCCTGCCGGATACTACGAGCAGTACTTC,CAWTPAGYYEQYF
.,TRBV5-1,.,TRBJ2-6,TGCGCCAGCAGCTCACGGGGCGCCTACGTCCTGACTTTC,CASSSRGAYVLTF
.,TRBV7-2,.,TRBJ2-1,TGTGCCAGCAGTCCTTACTCCGGGACCCGCGCCTACAATGAGCAGTTCTTC,CASSPYSGTRAYNEQFF
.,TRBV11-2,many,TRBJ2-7,TGTGCCAGCAGCTTAGATTTCTACGAGCAGTACTTC,CASSLDFYEQYF
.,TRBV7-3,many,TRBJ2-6,TGTGCCACCAGGGGGGCCAACGTCCTGACTTTC,CATRGANVLTF
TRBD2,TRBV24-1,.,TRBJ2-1,TGTGCCACCAGTACTCCTACTAGCGGGAGCCTCAATGAGCAGTTCTTC,CATSTPTSGSLNEQFF
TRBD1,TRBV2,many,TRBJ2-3,TGTGCCAGCAGTGAACAGGGGGGCACAGATACGCAGTATTTT,CASSEQGGTDTQYF
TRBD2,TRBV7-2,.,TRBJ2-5,TGTGCTAGAAGGCGGGGGGGAGAGACCCAGTACTTC,CARRRGGETQYF
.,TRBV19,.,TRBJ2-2,TGTGCCAGGGTAGCAGGGGAGCTGTTTTTT,CARVAGELFF
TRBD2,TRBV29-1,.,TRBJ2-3,TGCAGCGTTGAAGTAGCGGGACCAGATACGCAGTATTTT,CSVEVAGPDTQYF
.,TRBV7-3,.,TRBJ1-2,TGTGCCAGCAGCCCTAAGGAGAGGGGGGGAGGGAATAACTATGGCTACACCTTC,CASSPKERGGGNNYGYTF
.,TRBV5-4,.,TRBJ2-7,TGTGCCAGCAGCTCCGGCCACAGGGACTCCTACGAGCAGTACTTC,CASSSGHRDSYEQYF
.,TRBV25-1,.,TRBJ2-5,TGTGCCAGCAGTGAACACACCGGGGGGACAGGATGGTACCAAGAGACCCAGTACTTC,CASSEHTGGTGWYQETQYF
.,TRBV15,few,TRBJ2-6,TGTGCCACCAGCAGCTCTCGTGAGACTGGGGCCAACGTCCTGACTTTC,CATSSSRETGANVLTF